The next 4 T cell receptor beta chains were all read from a single sample in a study of blood T cell repertoires in COVID-19 (dated by TCRdb to 2018 to 2021). Library construction relied on the immunoSEQ multiplex PCR assay. Here the immuneACCESS table is served through TCRdb, limited to in-frame sequences with V and J called. Missing clones are a known gap in these copies; in checked studies unresolved V genes cover under half, and the rest lacks a known reason. Across this sample there are around 160,000 clones, with 80% to 90% seen only once. The ten largest account for around 8.2% of the sample. The sample was peripheral blood. Receptors originate from a man in his sixties with acute or convalescent COVID-19.

The chain joins TRBV27 to TRBJ2-2; D perhaps matches TRBD2 (5 bases). Germline assignment: CDR1 MNHEY and CDR2 SMNVEV (reference sequence). The CDR3 extends over 13 amino acids. V lost 9 bases, J lost 0 bases, and 8 bases lay in between. CDR3: CASSRANTGELFF. The DNA for the CDR3 is TGTGCCAGTTCGCGGGCGAACACCGGGGAGCTGTTTTTT.

V is TRBV27 and J is TRBJ2-7; 11 bases map to TRBD2. There are 14 residues in the CDR3. V lost 7 bases, J lost 0 bases, and 2 bases stayed unmatched. Germline V gene data show CDR1 as MNHEY and CDR2 as SMNVEV (reference sequence). CDR3 DNA: TGTGCCAGCAAAACTAGCGGGAGCTCCTACGAGCAGTACTTC. This encodes CASKTSGSSYEQYF.

The rearrangement links TRBV6-5 to TRBJ1-2; TRBD1 matches at 8 bases. Germline CDR1 reads MNHEY; CDR2 reads SVGAGI. Trimming took 4 bases from V and 8 from J; bases not matched to a gene: 15. The CDR3 length is 16 residues. CDR3 sequence: CASSSPLTGVMGGYTF. The CDR3 nucleotides are TGTGCCAGCAGTTCCCCCTTGACAGGGGTGATGGGCGGCTACACCTTC.

V gene TRBV14 combines with J gene TRBJ2-7, with D perhaps matching TRBD1 (5 bases). V was cut by 5 bases and J by 7 bases, with 21 bases left in between. The germline V gene encodes CDR1 SGHDN and CDR2 FVKESK. The CDR3 has 15 residues. CDR3 DNA: TGTGCCAGCAGCGCGCATATAGGGGCCATGGGGGAGCAGTACTTC. It codes for CASSAHIGAMGEQYF.